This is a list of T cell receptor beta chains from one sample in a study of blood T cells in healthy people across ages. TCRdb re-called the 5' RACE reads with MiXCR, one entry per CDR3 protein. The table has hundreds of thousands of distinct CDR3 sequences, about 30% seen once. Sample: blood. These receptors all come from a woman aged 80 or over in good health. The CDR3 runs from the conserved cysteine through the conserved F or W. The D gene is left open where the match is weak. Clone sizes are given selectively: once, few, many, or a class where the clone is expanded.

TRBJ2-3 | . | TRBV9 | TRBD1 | TGTGCCAGCAGCGCCACAGGGGGAAGAGATACGCAGTATTTT | CASSATGGRDTQYF
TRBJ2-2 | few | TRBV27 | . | TGTGCCAGCAGTTTGTACAGGAACACCGGGGAGCTGTTTTTT | CASSLYRNTGELFF
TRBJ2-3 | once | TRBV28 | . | TGTGCCAGCAGTTTATATAGCGGAGCCACCACAGATACGCAGTATTTT | CASSLYSGATTDTQYF
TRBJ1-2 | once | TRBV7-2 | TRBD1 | TGTGCCAGCAGCGTGTGGACAGGGATATTCTATGGCTACACCTTC | CASSVWTGIFYGYTF
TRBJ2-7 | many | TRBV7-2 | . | TGTGCCAGCAGCTTAGCGGGGGGCCAGCACTACGAGCAGTACTTC | CASSLAGGQHYEQYF
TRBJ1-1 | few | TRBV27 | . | TGTGCCAGCAGTACCCGCCTGAACACTGAAGCTTTCTTT | CASSTRLNTEAFF
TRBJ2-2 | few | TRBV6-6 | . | TGTGGGGGGGGCCTCGGGACCGGGGAGCTGTTTTTT | CGGGLGTGELFF
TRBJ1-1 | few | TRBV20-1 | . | TGCAGTGCTAGAGACACTCAGGGATCCACTGAAGCTTTCTTT | CSARDTQGSTEAFF
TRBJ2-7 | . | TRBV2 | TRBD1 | TGTGCCAGCACAGGGGGTTCCTACGAGCAGTACTTC | CASTGGSYEQYF
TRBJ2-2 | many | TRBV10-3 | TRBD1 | TGTGCCATCAGTGAGGGGACAGGGGGCGACACCGGGGAGCTGTTTTTT | CAISEGTGGDTGELFF
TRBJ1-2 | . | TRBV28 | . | TGTGCCAGCAGTTTATGGGGCAGGGCCCCCTATGGCTACACCTTC | CASSLWGRAPYGYTF
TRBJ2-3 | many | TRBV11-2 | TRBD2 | TGTGCCAGCAGCTTAGCCCCACTAGCGGGGACTAGCACAGATACGCAGTATTTT | CASSLAPLAGTSTDTQYF
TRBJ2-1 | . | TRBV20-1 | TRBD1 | TGTAGTGCTACGGTTCAGGGACAGGGTTCGGATGAGCAGTTCTTC | CSATVQGQGSDEQFF
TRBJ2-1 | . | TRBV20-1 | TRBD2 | TGCAGTGCTAGAGTGGCTAGCGGGGGCAATGAGCAGTTCTTC | CSARVASGGNEQFF
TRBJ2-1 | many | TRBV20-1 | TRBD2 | TGCAGTGCTAGAGACGGGACTAGCGGGGGCCTTTACAATGAGCAGTTCTTC | CSARDGTSGGLYNEQFF
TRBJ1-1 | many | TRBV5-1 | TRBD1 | TGCGCCAGCAGCTTGGAGGGGGCTGGACGGACTGAAGCTTTCTTT | CASSLEGAGRTEAFF
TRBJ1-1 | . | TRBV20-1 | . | TGCAGTGCTACCGGATACAGGAACACTGAAGCTTTCTTT | CSATGYRNTEAFF
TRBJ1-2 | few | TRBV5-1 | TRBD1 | TGCGCCAGCAGCCGAGGGACAGGGGGATATGGCTACACCTTC | CASSRGTGGYGYTF
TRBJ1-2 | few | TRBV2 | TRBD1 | TGTGCCAGAGAGGGGGCAGGAGACTATGGCTACACCTTC | CAREGAGDYGYTF
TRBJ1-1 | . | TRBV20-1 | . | TGCAGTGCTAGAGATCCCCAGGGGATGAACACTGAAGCTTTCTTT | CSARDPQGMNTEAFF
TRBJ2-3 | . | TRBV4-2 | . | TGTGCCAGCAGCCAGTACCAGGGGGGTCGCGATACGCAGTATTTT | CASSQYQGGRDTQYF
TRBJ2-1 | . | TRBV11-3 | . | TGTGCCAGCAGCTTAGGTCTGGGGGCGGTTGATGAGCAGTTCTTC | CASSLGLGAVDEQFF
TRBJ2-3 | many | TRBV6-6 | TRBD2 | TGTGCCAGCAGTCCCCGACTAGCGGGGGCGGCAGATACGCAGTATTTT | CASSPRLAGAADTQYF
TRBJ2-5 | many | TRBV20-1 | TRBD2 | TGCAGTGCTACGGGACTAGCGGGGGACTACCAAGAGACCCAGTACTTC | CSATGLAGDYQETQYF
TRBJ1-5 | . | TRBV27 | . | TGTGCCAGCAGTAATGGGGTTAATCAGCTCCAGCATTTT | CASSNGVNQLQHF
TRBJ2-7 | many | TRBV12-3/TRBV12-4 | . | TGTGCCAGCAGCCGGGACGCATACGAGCAGTACTTC | CASSRDAYEQYF
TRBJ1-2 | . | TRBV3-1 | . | TGTGCCAGCAGCCAAGGTCCTGGCAGCGGGCCGGGCTACACCTTC | CASSQGPGSGPGYTF
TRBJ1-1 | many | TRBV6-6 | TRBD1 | TGTGCCACAAAGGAGGGGGCGAACACTGAAGCTTTCTTT | CATKEGANTEAFF
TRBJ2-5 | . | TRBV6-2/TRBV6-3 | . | TGTGCCAGCATGCAGGGACAGACCCAGTACTTC | CASMQGQTQYF
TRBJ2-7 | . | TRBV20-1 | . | TGCAGTGCTAGAGGAGGGACTGTCACCTACGAGCAGTACTTC | CSARGGTVTYEQYF
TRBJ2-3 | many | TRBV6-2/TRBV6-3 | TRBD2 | TGTGCCAGCAGTTACGGGACTAGCGGGTTCACAGATACGCAGTATTTT | CASSYGTSGFTDTQYF
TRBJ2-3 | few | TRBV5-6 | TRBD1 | TGTGCCAGCAGCTCGCCCCAGGGGGCTGGGACAGATACGCAGTATTTT | CASSSPQGAGTDTQYF
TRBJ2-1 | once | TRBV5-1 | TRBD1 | TGCGCCAGCAGCTCCCTGGGGACAGGGGGCTTTAGCTCCTACAATGAGCAGTTCTTC | CASSSLGTGGFSSYNEQFF
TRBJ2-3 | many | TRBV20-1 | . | TGCAGTGCTAGAGACGACTCTTCCACAGATACGCAGTATTTT | CSARDDSSTDTQYF
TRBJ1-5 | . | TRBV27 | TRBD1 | TGTGCCAGCAGTATAAGACAGGGAGATCAGCCCCAGCATTTT | CASSIRQGDQPQHF
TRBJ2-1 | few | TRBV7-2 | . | TGTGCCAGCAGCTCCAGTGGCCATGAGCAGTTCTTC | CASSSSGHEQFF
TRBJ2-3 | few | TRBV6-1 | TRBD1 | TGTGCCAGCAGCCTCTGGTTTGACAGGGTTGATACGCAGTATTTT | CASSLWFDRVDTQYF
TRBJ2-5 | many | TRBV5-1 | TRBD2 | TGCGCCAGCAGCTTGACTAGCGGGACATACCAAGAGACCCAGTACTTC | CASSLTSGTYQETQYF
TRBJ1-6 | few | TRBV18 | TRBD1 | TGTGCCAGCTCGCCCAGACAGGGAGGTACTTCACCCCTCCACTTT | CASSPRQGGTSPLHF
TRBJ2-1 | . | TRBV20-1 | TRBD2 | TGCAGTGCCCTCCCGGGACTAGCAATTAATGAGCAGTTCTTC | CSALPGLAINEQFF
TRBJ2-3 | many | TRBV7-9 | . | TGTGCCAGCAGCCCCGTTGCACCTCAGAATACAGATACGCAGTATTTT | CASSPVAPQNTDTQYF
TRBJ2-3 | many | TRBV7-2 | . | TGTGCCAGCAGCTTAGCGGGGTTGCTCACAGATACGCAGTATTTT | CASSLAGLLTDTQYF
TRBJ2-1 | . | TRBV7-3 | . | TGTTCCAGCAGCCAACAGGGAGGCACCTACAATGAGCAGTTATTC | CSSSQQGGTYNEQLF
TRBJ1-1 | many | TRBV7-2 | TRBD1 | TGTGCCAGCAGCTTAGCTCCGGGACAGAAGACTGAAGCTTTCTTT | CASSLAPGQKTEAFF
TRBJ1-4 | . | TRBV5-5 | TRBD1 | TGTGCCAGCAGCACCCGGGACAGGGCAGAGGAAAAACTGTTTTTT | CASSTRDRAEEKLFF
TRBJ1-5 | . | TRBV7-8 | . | TGTGCCAGCAGCTTAGGGGCAAGGGTCGTTCAGCCCCAGCATTTT | CASSLGARVVQPQHF